In this sample, the clone carrying this T cell receptor (beta chain) turned up once. This sample was included in a study of OX40 agonist ivuxolimab in advanced cancers. The overall study: Patients received ivuxolimab, an intravenous treatment, every 2 weeks at 0.01 to 10 mg/kg. Recorded diagnoses for dose-escalation patients were hepatocellular carcinoma, melanoma, renal cell or head and neck cancer.

V was pared by 4 bases and J by 0 bases, with 10 bases between. This CDR3 is built from 15 residues. The germline V gene has CDR1 SNHLY and CDR2 FYNNEI. TCRdb's table, derived via immunoSEQ multiplex PCR, lists solely in-frame clones and lacks some. The profile covers 100,000 or so clones, with roughly 95% appearing a single time and around 2% taken by the ten largest. The clonotype was recovered from an adult with an advanced solid tumor such as melanoma, head and neck, liver or kidney cancer. The starting material was CD4+ or CD8+ T cells sorted from blood, obtained in a trial of the OX40 agonist ivuxolimab. V usage is TRBV2 and J usage is TRBJ1-5; weak D call: TRBD1 (5 bases). The CDR3 DNA is TGTGCCAGCAGTGTCGGGGGAACTAGCAATCAGCCCCAGCATTTT. Protein: CASSVGGTSNQPQHF.